The next 30 T cell receptor beta chains were all read from a single sample in a study of human T cells and chemical hapten exposure. TCRdb independently ran MiXCR on the RACE reads; one entry per CDR3 protein. This repertoire shows more than 150,000 distinct CDR3 sequences, around 23% found once; its top ten account for 2.5%. Time point indicated: patch test 3, about 24 weeks after DPC sensitization. As for treatment: therapeutic diphenylcyclopropenone sensitization with weekly scalp DPC. Sequenced material: whole blood, taken in connection with sensitization to the hapten diphenylcyclopropenone (DPC). These TCRs come from a woman in her forties with alopecia areata. Some clones in this sample may be carry-over from other donors' samples.

This chain connects TRBV20-1 to TRBJ2-5; 7 bases map to TRBD2. The CDR3 contains 13 residues. From germline, CDR1 is DFQATT and CDR2 SNEGSKA (reference sequence). Unmatched junction bases numbered 2, after V lost 0 bases and J lost 4 bases. In DNA form, the CDR3 reads TGCAGTGCTAGAGATGGGAGGGGAGAGACCCAGTACTTC. It is translated as CSARDGRGETQYF.

The chain has TRBV6-5 and TRBJ2-3; 11 bases are shared with TRBD2. The CDR3 has 16 amino acids. Germline lookup yields CDR1 MNHEY and CDR2 SVGAGI. The V gene end was trimmed by 5 bases and the J gene end by 2 bases; junction bases not matched to a gene: 6. The CDR3 nucleotides are TGTGCCAGCAGTGTTAGCGGGAGGGCCCCCACAGATACGCAGTATTTT. This encodes CASSVSGRAPTDTQYF.

This chain links TRBV5-1 with TRBJ2-2, with unresolved D. Trimming pared 4 bases from V and 0 bases from J, leaving 10 bases between. CDR1 and CDR2 (germline): SGHRS, YFSETQ. This CDR3 spans 15 amino acids. In DNA form, the CDR3 reads TGCGCCAGCAGCACCATTAGCCCGAACACCGGGGAGCTGTTTTTT. Protein product: CASSTISPNTGELFF.

Only a few counts were recorded for this clonotype. The CDR3 region is CAISGAGRKGGNTIYF. CDR3 DNA: TGTGCCATCAGTGGCGCGGGGCGCAAGGGTGGAAACACCATATATTTT. This chain uses TRBV10-3 with TRBJ1-3; TRBD1 is a possible D gene (5 bases). V was cut by 4 bases and J by 3 bases, with 16 bases left in between. CDR3 length: 16 amino acids. CDR1 and CDR2 from the germline V gene are ENHRY and SYGVKD.

The chain combines TRBV7-2 with TRBJ2-1; TRBD2 is a possible D gene (6 bases). V lost 5 bases to trimming and J lost 2 bases, with 13 bases between them. CDR1 is SGHTA, CDR2 FQGNSA, per germline. This CDR3 comprises 15 residues. The CDR3 DNA is TGTGCCAGCAGCCGAGTCGGGGGACCCTACAATGAGCAGTTCTTC. Protein product: CASSRVGGPYNEQFF.

This clonotype was detected many times. The rearrangement uses TRBV7-6 and TRBJ2-7, with D tentatively TRBD2 (7 bases). Germline V gene data show CDR1 as SGHVS and CDR2 as FNYEAQ. The V end lost 7 bases, the J end lost 4 bases, and 20 bases lay between the germline ends. This CDR3 comprises 15 residues. The CDR3 region has the DNA TGTGCCAGCACCATTTTAGGGGGGGGCTTTTACGAGCAGTACTTC. Its protein product is CASTILGGGFYEQYF.

V gene TRBV2 combines with J gene TRBJ2-5, with 9 bases aligning to TRBD2. J lost 4 bases, V lost 4 bases, and 4 bases had no gene match. This CDR3 has 14 residues. Germline V gives CDR1 SNHLY, CDR2 FYNNEI. CDR3 sequence: CASSVAGAPETQYF. The CDR3 region has the DNA TGTGCCAGCAGTGTAGCGGGAGCCCCAGAGACCCAGTACTTC.

The genes are TRBV6-2 or TRBV6-3 and TRBJ2-4, with D possibly matching TRBD2 (6 bases). The CDR3 is 16 amino acids. V was clipped by 2 bases and J by 0 bases, with 11 bases between them. Germline V gene lookup returns CDR1 MNHEY and CDR2 SVGEGT. The CDR3 region is CASSYIPGLAKNIQYF. CDR3 bases: TGTGCCAGCAGTTACATCCCGGGACTAGCCAAAAACATTCAGTACTTC.

V gene TRBV20-1 combines with J gene TRBJ2-1; D is unresolved. CDR1 is DFQATT, CDR2 SNEGSKA, per germline (reference sequence). The CDR3 covers 11 residues. Trimming pared 3 bases from V and 4 bases from J, leaving 4 bases between. The CDR3 DNA reads as TGCAGTGCTAGTTGGTACAATGAGCAGTTCTTC. This sequence encodes CSASWYNEQFF.

This chain links TRBV7-6 with TRBJ2-4; D is unclear. The CDR3 has 14 amino acids. The germline gives CDR1 SGHVS, CDR2 FNYEAQ. With 5 bases removed from V and 0 bases from J, the gap between germline ends came to 8 bases. The CDR3 reads CASSLTPAKNIQYF. In DNA form, the CDR3 reads TGTGCCAGCAGCCTCACTCCAGCCAAAAACATTCAGTACTTC.

This clonotype occurred a few times. The V gene is TRBV7-2, the J gene TRBJ2-7; the D is unclear. CDR1 is SGHTA and CDR2 is FQGNSA in the germline V gene. The CDR3 covers 13 residues. The V and J ends lost 7 bases and 3 bases respectively, with 13 bases between them. This CDR3 is CASTPQTRYEQYF. The CDR3 DNA reads TGTGCCAGCACCCCCCAAACGCGCTACGAGCAGTACTTC.

V is TRBV5-1 and J is TRBJ2-4; possibly TRBD1 for D (6 bases). With 1 base removed from V and 10 bases from J, the gap between germline ends came to 12 bases. The V gene's germline CDR1 is SGHRS and CDR2 YFSETQ. CDR3 size: 13 residues. Here the CDR3 reads CASSLSSGDIQYF. The CDR3 bases are TGCGCCAGCAGCTTGAGTTCAGGGGATATTCAGTACTTC.

The chain recombines TRBV5-1 with TRBJ2-7; perhaps TRBD2 as D (5 bases). Looked up from germline, CDR1 is SGHRS and CDR2 is YFSETQ. The CDR3 has 17 amino acids. The germline V and J ends were trimmed by 4 bases and 3 bases, with 23 bases remaining between them. Here the CDR3 reads CASSPSPHPGMGYEQYF. The CDR3 bases are TGCGCCAGCAGCCCGTCCCCCCACCCGGGAATGGGCTACGAGCAGTACTTC.

This clonotype was counted only a few times. This chain links TRBV12-3 or TRBV12-4 with TRBJ2-2; D is perhaps TRBD2 (6 bases). The V and J ends lost 2 bases and 4 bases respectively, with 11 bases between them. CDR3 size: 15 residues. The DNA for the CDR3 is TGTGCCAGCAGTTTAAATACGGGAGTCACCGGGGAGCTGTTTTTT. It codes for CASSLNTGVTGELFF.

This clonotype has only a few counts. This rearrangement joins TRBV6-6 to TRBJ1-2; 7 nucleotides align to TRBD1. This CDR3 comprises 13 residues. J was trimmed by 1 base and V by 10 bases; bases with no gene match: 6. Germline lookup yields CDR1 MNHNY and CDR2 SVGAGI (reference sequence). Here the CDR3 reads CATRQGYNYGYTF. DNA of the CDR3: TGTGCCACCAGACAGGGATATAACTATGGCTACACCTTC.

This clonotype came up a few times. The chain couples TRBV29-1 to TRBJ2-3, with D perhaps given as TRBD1 or TRBD2 (7 bases each). Germline loops: CDR1 SQVTM, CDR2 ANQGSEA. The CDR3 is 17 residues long. Trimming pared 3 bases from V and 0 bases from J, leaving 19 bases between. CDR3 loop: CSVDGGTAGSSTDTQYF. The CDR3 DNA follows: TGCAGCGTTGACGGGGGGACAGCCGGGAGTAGCACAGATACGCAGTATTTT.

This clonotype was counted between two and nine times. The V call is TRBV5-1, the J call TRBJ2-4, with 7 positions matching TRBD1. Trimming took 4 bases from V and 6 from J; bases not matched to a gene: 16. CDR3 length equals 17 residues. CDR1 SGHRS and CDR2 YFSETQ come from the germline V gene. The DNA of the CDR3 is TGCGCCAGCAGCCGAAGCGTATGGGACAGTCGGGGAAACATTCAGTACTTC. The encoded protein is CASSRSVWDSRGNIQYF.

The J gene is TRBJ2-1, the V gene TRBV13; 7 bases are a match to TRBD2. The germline V gene has CDR1 PRHDT and CDR2 FYEKMQ (reference sequence). V lost 1 base to trimming and J lost 9 bases; unmatched junction nucleotides: 12. The CDR3 length is 16 residues. This CDR3 is CASSLVSTRPGGEQFF. The CDR3 DNA follows: TGTGCCAGCAGCTTAGTATCCACCCGCCCGGGGGGTGAGCAGTTCTTC.

The chain combines TRBV6-5 with TRBJ1-2; maybe TRBD1 (6 bases). Between the trimmed V and J ends, which lost 2 bases and 5 bases, there was a span of 18 bases. Germline V lookup: CDR1 MNHEY, CDR2 SVGAGI. CDR3 size: 16 residues. CDR3 amino acids: CASSYGEQGEWYGYTF. CDR3 in DNA: TGTGCCAGCAGTTACGGCGAACAGGGAGAGTGGTATGGCTACACCTTC.

The rearrangement links TRBV29-1 to TRBJ2-2; 7 bases align to TRBD1. Germline V gene data show CDR1 as SQVTM and CDR2 as ANQGSEA. Germline trimming cut 7 bases from V and 0 bases from J; bases unmatched to any gene: 2. The CDR3 runs 13 residues. This CDR3 is CSGGQPNTGELFF. CDR3 nucleotide sequence: TGCAGCGGGGGACAGCCGAACACCGGGGAGCTGTTTTTT.

This clonotype came up a few times. CDR3 residues: CAISERAQPFTGLNQPQHF. CDR3 DNA: TGTGCCATCAGTGAGCGGGCTCAACCCTTTACAGGGCTCAATCAGCCCCAGCATTTT. This rearrangement joins TRBV10-3 to TRBJ1-5; D possibly corresponds to TRBD1 (6 bases). The CDR3 has 19 residues. In germline, CDR1 is ENHRY, CDR2 SYGVKD. V was pared by 2 bases and J by 3 bases, with 23 bases between.

This clonotype has more than one count but fewer than ten. The CDR3 bases are TGTGCCAGTAGTATAGGAGGACGGCTCAATCAGCCCCAGCATTTT. This translates into CASSIGGRLNQPQHF. The chain has TRBV19 and TRBJ1-5; D not resolved. Trimming shortened V by 1 base and J by 3 bases, and 10 bases separated the two germline ends. CDR3 length: 15 amino acids. The germline V gene has CDR1 LNHDA and CDR2 SQIVND (reference sequence).

This clonotype was counted a few times. The rearrangement links TRBV10-3 to TRBJ2-3; 7 nucleotides agree with TRBD2. Germline V CDR1 and CDR2: ENHRY, SYGVKD. The trim removed 1 base at V and 2 bases at J, leaving 3 bases unmatched. CDR3 length: 15 amino acids. This CDR3 is CAISELGTNTDTQYF. CDR3 DNA: TGTGCCATCAGTGAGTTGGGGACTAACACAGATACGCAGTATTTT.

Only a few counts were recorded for this clonotype. The chain recombines TRBV12-3 or TRBV12-4 with TRBJ1-2; D remains ambiguous. The CDR3 contains 12 residues. Trimming cost V 6 bases and J 5 bases, with 10 bases left between them. The CDR3 spells CASSVPGYGYTF. In DNA, the CDR3 is TGTGCCAGCAGCGTTCCGGGGTATGGCTACACCTTC.

A few counts support this clonotype. The genes are TRBV12-3 or TRBV12-4 and TRBJ1-1, with D possibly being TRBD1 (6 bases). Trimming pared 3 bases from V and 1 base from J, leaving 9 bases between. The CDR3 is 14 amino acids. The CDR3 DNA follows: TGTGCCAGCAGTTTCAGGGGCGCGAACACTGAAGCTTTCTTT. Translation: CASSFRGANTEAFF.

This clonotype was observed a handful of times. The J gene is TRBJ1-1, the V gene TRBV28, with D perhaps TRBD1 (5 bases). CDR1 and CDR2 from the germline V gene are MDHEN and SYDVKM. The CDR3 is 11 residues long. The V gene lost 6 bases and the J gene lost 7 bases, with 9 bases spanning the gap. The CDR3 here is CASRGVGEAFF. The CDR3 nucleotides are TGTGCCAGCAGAGGGGTGGGTGAAGCTTTCTTT.

V gene TRBV6-5 combines with J gene TRBJ2-7; 9 bases map to TRBD1. The CDR3 extends over 14 amino acids. J lost 6 bases, V lost 8 bases, and 11 bases had no gene match. Germline V gene data show CDR1 as MNHEY and CDR2 as SVGAGI. CDR3 DNA sequence: TGTGCCAGCTTTCCGGACAGGGGCAGGGGCGAGCAGTACTTC. Amino acids: CASFPDRGRGEQYF.

This clonotype was seen a few times. At one end the junction does not follow the germline gene, possibly because of a read error. The chain links TRBV7-9 to TRBJ2-7, with TRBD1 identical over 9 bases. The CDR3 extends over 12 amino acids. Germline V gene sequence: CDR1 SEHNR, CDR2 FQNEAQ (reference sequence). In nucleotides, the CDR3 is TGTGCCAGCAGCCTCACACAGGGGGCCGTTTTGTTC. Translated: CASSLTQGAVLF.

V usage is TRBV6-5 and J usage is TRBJ1-3; TRBD1 might be the D (5 bases). V lost 7 bases and J 0 bases, leaving 7 bases between the germline ends. Germline loops: CDR1 MNHEY, CDR2 SVGAGI. This CDR3 has 13 residues. CDR3 region: CASTGISGNTIYF. The CDR3 DNA reads TGTGCCAGCACAGGGATCTCTGGAAACACCATATATTTT.

This clonotype was found a few times. The chain uses TRBV18 and TRBJ2-2; 7 bases map to TRBD2. Per the germline V gene, CDR1 is KGHSH and CDR2 is LQKENI. With 3 bases clipped from V and 5 bases from J, the junction kept 9 bases outside the gene matches. The CDR3 consists of 16 residues. In DNA, the CDR3 is TGTGCCAGCTCACCTCCCCTAGCGGTGAGGACCGGGGAGCTGTTTTTT. This gives the protein CASSPPLAVRTGELFF.